This T cell receptor beta chain was recorded in a study of CD8+ T cells in alopecia areata. Looking at the study overall: The tofacitinib course ran for 6 to 18 months and was followed by 6 months off drug.

Patients with alopecia areata provided lesional scalp punch biopsies as well as peripheral blood. Sequencing templates came from extracted RNA that was reverse transcribed into cDNA. Some clones are missing from TCRdb's copy, which holds only in-frame ones; the method was immunoSEQ multiplex PCR. The data contain around 140,000 clones, roughly 64% of them singletons. Germline-derived CDR1 and CDR2 are ENHRY and SYGVKD. Trimming took off 10 bases at V and 7 bases at J, with 32 bases between the two ends. The length of the CDR3 is 17 residues. The chain employs TRBV10-3 and TRBJ2-7, with D possibly being TRBD2 (6 bases). The sequences come from CD4+ T cells sorted from blood, collected at week 0. The TCR comes from a human donor with alopecia areata. The CDR3, as DNA: TGTGCCACGACTGATGCCGCGGGGCAGCTCAAAGGGAGGGAGCAGTACTTC. It encodes CATTDAAGQLKGREQYF.